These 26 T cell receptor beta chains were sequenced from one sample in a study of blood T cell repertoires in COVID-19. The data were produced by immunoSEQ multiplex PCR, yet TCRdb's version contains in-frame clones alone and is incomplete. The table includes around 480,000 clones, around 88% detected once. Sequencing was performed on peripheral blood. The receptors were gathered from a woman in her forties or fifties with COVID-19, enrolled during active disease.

CDR3 sequence: CASTNRENSYNEQFF. Here the CDR3 DNA reads TGTGCCAGTACGAACAGGGAAAACTCCTACAATGAGCAGTTCTTC. The rearrangement joins TRBV27 to TRBJ2-1, with D perhaps TRBD1 (6 bases). Per germline, CDR1 MNHEY and CDR2 SMNVEV (reference sequence). The length of the CDR3 is 15 residues. Trimming cost V 9 bases and J 0 bases, with 15 bases left between them.

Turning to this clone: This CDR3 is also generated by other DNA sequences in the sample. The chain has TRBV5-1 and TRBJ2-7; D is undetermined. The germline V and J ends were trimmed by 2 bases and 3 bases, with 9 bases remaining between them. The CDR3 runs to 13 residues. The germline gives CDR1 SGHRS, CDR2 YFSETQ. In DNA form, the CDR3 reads TGCGCCAGCAGCTTCGGCGGCGACTACGAGCAGTACTTC. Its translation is CASSFGGDYEQYF.

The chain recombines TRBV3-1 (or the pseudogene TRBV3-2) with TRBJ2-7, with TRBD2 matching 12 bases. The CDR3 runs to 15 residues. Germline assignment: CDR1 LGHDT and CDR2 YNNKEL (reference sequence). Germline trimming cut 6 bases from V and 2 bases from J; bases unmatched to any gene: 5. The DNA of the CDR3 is TGTGCCAGCAGTCCCCGACTAGCGGGGGCCTACGAGCAGTACTTC. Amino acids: CASSPRLAGAYEQYF.

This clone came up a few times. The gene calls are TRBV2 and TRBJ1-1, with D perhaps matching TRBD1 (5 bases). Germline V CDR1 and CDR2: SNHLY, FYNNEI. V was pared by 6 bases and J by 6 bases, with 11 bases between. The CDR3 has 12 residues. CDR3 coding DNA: TGTGCCAGCAGCCCCCAGGGCGCTGAAGCTTTCTTT. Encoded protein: CASSPQGAEAFF.

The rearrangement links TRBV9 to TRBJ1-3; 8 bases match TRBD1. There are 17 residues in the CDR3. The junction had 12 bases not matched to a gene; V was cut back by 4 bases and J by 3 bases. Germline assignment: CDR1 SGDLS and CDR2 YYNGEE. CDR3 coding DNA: TGTGCCAGCAGCCCGAACTCAGGGGGCTGGAGTGGAAACACCATATATTTT. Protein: CASSPNSGGWSGNTIYF. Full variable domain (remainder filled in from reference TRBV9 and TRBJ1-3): DSGVTQTPKHLITATGQRVTLRCSPRSGDLSVYWYQQSLDQGLQFLIQYYNGEERAKGNILERFSAQQFPDLHSELNLSSLELGDSALYFCASSPNSGGWSGNTIYFGEGSWLTVV.

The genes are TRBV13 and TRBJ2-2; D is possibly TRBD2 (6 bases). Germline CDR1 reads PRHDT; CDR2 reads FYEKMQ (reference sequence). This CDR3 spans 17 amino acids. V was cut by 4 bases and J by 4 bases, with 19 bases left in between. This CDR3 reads CASSSRGGRLSTGELFF. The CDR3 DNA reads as TGTGCCAGCAGCTCGCGAGGAGGGAGGTTGTCCACCGGGGAGCTGTTTTTT.

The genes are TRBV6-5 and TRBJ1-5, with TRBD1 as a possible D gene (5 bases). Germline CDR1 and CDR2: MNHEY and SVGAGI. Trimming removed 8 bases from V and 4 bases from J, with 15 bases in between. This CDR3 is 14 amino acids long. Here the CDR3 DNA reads TGTGCCAGCGTCGGGGGATCGGAGAATCAGCCCCAGCATTTT. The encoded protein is CASVGGSENQPQHF.

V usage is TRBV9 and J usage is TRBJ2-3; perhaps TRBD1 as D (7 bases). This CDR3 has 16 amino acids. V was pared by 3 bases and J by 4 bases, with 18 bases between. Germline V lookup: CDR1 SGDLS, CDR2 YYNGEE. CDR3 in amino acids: CASSARGDPQADTQYF. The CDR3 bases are TGTGCCAGCAGCGCCAGGGGGGACCCCCAGGCAGATACGCAGTATTTT. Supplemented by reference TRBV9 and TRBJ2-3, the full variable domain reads DSGVTQTPKHLITATGQRVTLRCSPRSGDLSVYWYQQSLDQGLQFLIQYYNGEERAKGNILERFSAQQFPDLHSELNLSSLELGDSALYFCASSARGDPQADTQYFGPGTRLTVL.

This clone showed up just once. The CDR3 DNA reads TGTGCCAGCAGTGAAGGCCGCCACGAAGCCGGCTACACCTTC. Translation: CASSEGRHEAGYTF. This rearrangement joins TRBV6-1 to TRBJ1-2; D gene ambiguous. This CDR3 region has 14 residues. Germline V gene lookup returns CDR1 MNHNS and CDR2 SASEGT. With 1 base removed from V and 8 bases from J, the gap between germline ends came to 14 bases.

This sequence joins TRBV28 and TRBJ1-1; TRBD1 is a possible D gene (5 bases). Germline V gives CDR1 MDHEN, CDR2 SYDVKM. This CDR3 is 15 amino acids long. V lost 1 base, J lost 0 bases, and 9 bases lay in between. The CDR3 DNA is TGTGCCAGCAGTTTATTCGGGGGGGTGAACACTGAAGCTTTCTTT. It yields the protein CASSLFGGVNTEAFF.

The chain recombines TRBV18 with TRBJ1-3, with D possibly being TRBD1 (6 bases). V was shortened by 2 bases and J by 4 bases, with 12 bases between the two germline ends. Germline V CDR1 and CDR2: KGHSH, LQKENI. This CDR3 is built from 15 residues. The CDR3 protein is CASSPNRASGNTIYF. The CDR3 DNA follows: TGTGCCAGCTCACCAAACAGGGCAAGCGGAAACACCATATATTTT.

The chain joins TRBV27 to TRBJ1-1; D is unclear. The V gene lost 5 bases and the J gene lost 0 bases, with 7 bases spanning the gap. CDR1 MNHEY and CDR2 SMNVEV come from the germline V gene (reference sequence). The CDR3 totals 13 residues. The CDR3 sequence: CASSPLLNTEAFF. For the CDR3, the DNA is TGTGCCAGCAGTCCCCTCCTGAACACTGAAGCTTTCTTT.

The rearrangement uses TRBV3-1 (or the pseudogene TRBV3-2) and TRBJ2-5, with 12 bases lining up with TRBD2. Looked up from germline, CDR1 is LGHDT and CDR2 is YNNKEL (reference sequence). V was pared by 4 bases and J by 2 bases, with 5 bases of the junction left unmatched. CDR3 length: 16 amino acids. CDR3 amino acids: CASSRGLAGIQETQYF. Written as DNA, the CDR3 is TGTGCCAGCAGCCGAGGACTAGCGGGAATACAAGAGACCCAGTACTTC.

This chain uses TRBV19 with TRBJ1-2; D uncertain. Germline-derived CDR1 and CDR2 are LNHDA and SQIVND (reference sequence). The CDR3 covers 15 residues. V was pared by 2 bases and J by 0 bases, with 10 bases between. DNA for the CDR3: TGTGCCAGTAGTATACAGGCGAGAGCTAACTATGGCTACACCTTC. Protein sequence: CASSIQARANYGYTF.

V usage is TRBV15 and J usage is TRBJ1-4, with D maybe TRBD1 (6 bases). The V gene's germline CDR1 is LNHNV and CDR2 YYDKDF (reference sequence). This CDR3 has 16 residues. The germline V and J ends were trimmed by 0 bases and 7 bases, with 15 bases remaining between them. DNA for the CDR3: TGTGCCACCAGCAGAGATCTCGGACAGATTGGTGAAAAACTGTTTTTT. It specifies CATSRDLGQIGEKLFF.

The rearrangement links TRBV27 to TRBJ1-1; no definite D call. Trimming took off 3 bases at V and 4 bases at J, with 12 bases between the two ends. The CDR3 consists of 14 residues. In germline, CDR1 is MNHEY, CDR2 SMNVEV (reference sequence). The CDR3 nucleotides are TGTGCCAGCAGTTTCGCGATTGAGGGCACTGAAGCTTTCTTT. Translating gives CASSFAIEGTEAFF.

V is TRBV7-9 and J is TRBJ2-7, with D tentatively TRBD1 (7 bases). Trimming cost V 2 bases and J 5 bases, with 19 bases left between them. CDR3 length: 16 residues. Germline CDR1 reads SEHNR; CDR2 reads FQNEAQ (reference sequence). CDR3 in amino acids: CASSLRGGGVQDEQYF. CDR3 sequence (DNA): TGTGCCAGCAGCTTACGAGGGGGCGGGGTTCAGGACGAGCAGTACTTC.

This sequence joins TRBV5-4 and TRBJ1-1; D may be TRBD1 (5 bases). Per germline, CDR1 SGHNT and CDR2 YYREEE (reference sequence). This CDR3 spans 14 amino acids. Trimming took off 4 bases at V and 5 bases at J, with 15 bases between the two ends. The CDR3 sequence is CASSPWGDGTEAFF. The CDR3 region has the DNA TGTGCCAGCAGCCCCTGGGGGGATGGGACTGAAGCTTTCTTT. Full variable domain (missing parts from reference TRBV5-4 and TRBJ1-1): ETGVTQSPTHLIKTRGQQVTLRCSSQSGHNTVSWYQQALGQGPQFIFQYYREEENGRGNFPPRFSGLQFPNYSSELNVNALELDDSALYLCASSPWGDGTEAFFGQGTRLTVV.

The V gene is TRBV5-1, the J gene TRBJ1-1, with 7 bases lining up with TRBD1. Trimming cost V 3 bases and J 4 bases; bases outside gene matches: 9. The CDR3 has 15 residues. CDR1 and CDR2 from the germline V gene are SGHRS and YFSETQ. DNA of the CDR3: TGCGCCAGCAGCTCGACGGCCGCAGGGGGCACTGAAGCTTTCTTT. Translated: CASSSTAAGGTEAFF. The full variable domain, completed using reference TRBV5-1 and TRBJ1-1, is KAGVTQTPRYLIKTRGQQVTLSCSPISGHRSVSWYQQTPGQGLQFLFEYFSETQRNKGNFPGRFSGRQFSNSRSEMNVSTLELGDSALYLCASSSTAAGGTEAFFGQGTRLTVV.

The CDR3 nucleotides are TGTGCCAGCAGTTTCTACACTGAAGCTTTCTTT. Its translation: CASSFYTEAFF. The chain joins TRBV12-3 or TRBV12-4 to TRBJ1-1; D call uncertain. V was pared by 3 bases and J by 3 bases, with 2 bases between. The CDR3 length is 11 residues.

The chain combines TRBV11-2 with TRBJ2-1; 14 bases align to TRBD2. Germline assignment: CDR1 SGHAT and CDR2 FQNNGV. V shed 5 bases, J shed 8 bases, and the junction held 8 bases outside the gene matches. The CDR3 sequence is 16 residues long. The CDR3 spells CASSARTSGGPDEQFF. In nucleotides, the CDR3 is TGTGCCAGCAGCGCGAGGACTAGCGGGGGGCCCGATGAGCAGTTCTTC.

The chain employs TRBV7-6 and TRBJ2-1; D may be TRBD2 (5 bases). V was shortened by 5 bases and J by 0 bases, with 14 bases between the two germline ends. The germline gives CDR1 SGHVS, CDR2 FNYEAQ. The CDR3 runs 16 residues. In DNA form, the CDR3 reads TGTGCCAGCAGCAACGGACTCATAAGCTCCTACAATGAGCAGTTCTTC. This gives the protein CASSNGLISSYNEQFF.

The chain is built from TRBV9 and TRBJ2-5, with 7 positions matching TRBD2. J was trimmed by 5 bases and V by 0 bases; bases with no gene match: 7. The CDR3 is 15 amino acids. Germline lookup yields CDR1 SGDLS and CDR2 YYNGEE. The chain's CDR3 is CASSVAGGVGETQYF. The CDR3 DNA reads TGTGCCAGCAGCGTAGCTGGGGGGGTAGGGGAGACCCAGTACTTC.

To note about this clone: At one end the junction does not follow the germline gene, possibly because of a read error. The CDR3 region has the DNA TGTGCCTGGAGCGCGACCGGGACACCCAGCTTC. It codes for CAWSATGTPSF. This sequence joins TRBV30 and TRBJ1-2; D perhaps matches TRBD1 (6 bases). Germline-derived CDR1 and CDR2 are GTSNPN and SVGIG (reference sequence). This CDR3 is built from 11 residues.

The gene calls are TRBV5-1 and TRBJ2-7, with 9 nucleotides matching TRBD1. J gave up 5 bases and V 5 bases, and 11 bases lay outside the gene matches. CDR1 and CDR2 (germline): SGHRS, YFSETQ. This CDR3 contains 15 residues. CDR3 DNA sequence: TGCGCCAGCAGTCGCGCAGGGGACAGGGCAAACGAGCAGTACTTC. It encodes CASSRAGDRANEQYF.

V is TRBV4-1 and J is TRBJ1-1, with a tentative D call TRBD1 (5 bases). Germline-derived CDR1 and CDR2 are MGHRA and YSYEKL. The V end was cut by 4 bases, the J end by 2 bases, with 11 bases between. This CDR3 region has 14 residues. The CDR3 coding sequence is TGCGCCAGCAGCCCACTCAGGGCCAACACTGAAGCTTTCTTT. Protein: CASSPLRANTEAFF.